This TCR beta chain was identified during a study of regulatory T cells in long-lasting Graves disease. Study-level findings and limits: Favored usage of TRBV28, TRBJ1-2 and TRBJ2-5 was recorded in persistent disease.

This clonotype was seen a few times. Its antigen is as yet unknown. For TCR beta, libraries came from iRepertoire HTBI primers and Arm-PCR of CDR3 regions. One entry per CDR3 protein, called by TCRdb with MiXCR from the multiplex PCR reads. This table holds 650,000 to 700,000 distinct CDR3 sequences, around 30% found once. Specified time point: persistent/refractory GD, antithyroid drugs over 5 years with positive TRAb. Researchers made the TCR library from RNA that was extracted from PBMCs. V was shortened by 0 bases and J by 3 bases, with 12 bases between the two germline ends. The germline V gene encodes CDR1 MNHEY and CDR2 SVGAGI. The CDR3 runs to 15 residues.

The rearrangement links TRBV6-5 to TRBJ2-7, with no clear D. The receptor was isolated from a female donor with Graves disease. The input for sequencing was peripheral blood mononuclear cells (PBMCs), taken when the disease was refractory, from a patient treated with antithyroid drugs. The CDR3 sequence is CASSYSTLGFYEQYF. DNA of the CDR3: TGTGCCAGCAGTTACTCAACCCTGGGGTTCTACGAGCAGTACTTC.